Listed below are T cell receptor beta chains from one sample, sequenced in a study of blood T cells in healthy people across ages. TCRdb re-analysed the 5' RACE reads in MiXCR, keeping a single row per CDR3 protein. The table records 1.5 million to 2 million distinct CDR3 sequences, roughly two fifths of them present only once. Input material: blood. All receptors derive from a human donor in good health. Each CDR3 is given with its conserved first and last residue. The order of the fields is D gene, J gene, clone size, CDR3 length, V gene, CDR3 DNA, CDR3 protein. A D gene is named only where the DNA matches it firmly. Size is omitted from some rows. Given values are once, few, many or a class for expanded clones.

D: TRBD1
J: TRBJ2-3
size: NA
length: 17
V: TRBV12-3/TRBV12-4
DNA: TGTGCCAGCAGCCTATGGAACCAGGGGGCGGGCACAGATGCGCAGTATTTT
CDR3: CASSLWNQGAGTDAQYF

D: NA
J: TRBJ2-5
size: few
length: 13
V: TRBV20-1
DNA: TGCAGTGTGTCGCAGGGGAATCAAGAGACCCAGTACTTC
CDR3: CSVSQGNQETQYF

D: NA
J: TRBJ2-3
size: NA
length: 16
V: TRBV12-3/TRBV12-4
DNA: TGTGCCAGCAGTGGAGGGGACGTCTATAACACAGATACGCAGTATTTT
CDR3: CASSGGDVYNTDTQYF

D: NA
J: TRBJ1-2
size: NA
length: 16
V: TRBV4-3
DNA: TGCGCCAGCAGCCAAGACCGTACAGGAGCTAACTATGGCTACACCTTC
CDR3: CASSQDRTGANYGYTF

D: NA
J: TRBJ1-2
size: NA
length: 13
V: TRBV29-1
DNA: TGCAGCGTTGATGAGATGAGTGGCTATGGCTACACCTTC
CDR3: CSVDEMSGYGYTF

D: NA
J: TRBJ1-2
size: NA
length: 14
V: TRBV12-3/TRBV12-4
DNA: TGTGCCAGCAGGCGGTGGGGGGATAACTATGGCTACACCTTC
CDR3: CASRRWGDNYGYTF

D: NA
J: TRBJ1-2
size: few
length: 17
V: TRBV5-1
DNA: TGCGCCAGCAGCTTGGAGACAGGCCTCACCTCGATCTATGGCTACACCTTC
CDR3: CASSLETGLTSIYGYTF

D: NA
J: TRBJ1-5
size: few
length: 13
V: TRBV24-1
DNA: TGTGCCACCAGTCGACAGCCCGGAGAGCCCCAGCATTTT
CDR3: CATSRQPGEPQHF

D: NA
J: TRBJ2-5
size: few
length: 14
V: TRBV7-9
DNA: TGTGCCAGCAGCTTAGCACAGGACCAAGAGACCCAGTACTTC
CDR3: CASSLAQDQETQYF

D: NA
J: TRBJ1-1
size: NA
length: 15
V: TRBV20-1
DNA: TGCAGTGCTAGTCCTCCCAAGGACGTGAACACTGAAGCTTTCTTT
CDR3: CSASPPKDVNTEAFF

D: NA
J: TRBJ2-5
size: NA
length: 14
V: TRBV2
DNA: TGTGCCAGCGGGCAATGGGCAGGGAGTGAGACCCAGTACTTC
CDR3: CASGQWAGSETQYF

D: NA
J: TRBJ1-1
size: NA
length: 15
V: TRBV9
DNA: TGTGCCAGCAGCGTAGTGGGGGATTTGAACACTGAAGCTTTCTTT
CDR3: CASSVVGDLNTEAFF

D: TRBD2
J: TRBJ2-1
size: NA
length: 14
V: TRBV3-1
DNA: TGTGCCAGCAGCCTACGACATCGGGGGGATGAGCAGTTCTTC
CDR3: CASSLRHRGDEQFF

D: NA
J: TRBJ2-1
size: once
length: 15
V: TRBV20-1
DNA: TGCAGTGCCGCCCATGACAGGGAGGATTGGAATGAGCAGTTCTTC
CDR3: CSAAHDREDWNEQFF

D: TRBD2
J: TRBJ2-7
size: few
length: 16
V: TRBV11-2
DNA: TGTGCCAGCAGCTCGGGGGGACTAGCGGGGCGGAACGAGCAGTACTTC
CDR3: CASSSGGLAGRNEQYF

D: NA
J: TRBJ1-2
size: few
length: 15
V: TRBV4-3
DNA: TGCGCCAGCAGCCTCCATCCGGGACATAACTATGGCTACACCTTC
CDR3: CASSLHPGHNYGYTF

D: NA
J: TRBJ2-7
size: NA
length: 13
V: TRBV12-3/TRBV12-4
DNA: TGTGCCAGCAGCCTCGGACTAATCTGCGAGCAGTACTTC
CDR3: CASSLGLICEQYF